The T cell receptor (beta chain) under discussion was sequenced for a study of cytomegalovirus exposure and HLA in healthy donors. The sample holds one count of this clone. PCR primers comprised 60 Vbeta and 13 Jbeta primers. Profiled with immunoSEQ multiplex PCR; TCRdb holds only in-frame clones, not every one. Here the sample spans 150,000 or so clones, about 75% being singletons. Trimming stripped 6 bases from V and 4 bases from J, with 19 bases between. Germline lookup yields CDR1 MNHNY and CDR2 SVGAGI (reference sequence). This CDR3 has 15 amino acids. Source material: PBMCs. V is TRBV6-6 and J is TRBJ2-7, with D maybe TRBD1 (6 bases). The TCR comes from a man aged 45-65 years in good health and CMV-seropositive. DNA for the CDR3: TGTGCCAGCAGCAAACCCACAGGGCAAAGTTACGAGCAGTACTTC. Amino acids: CASSKPTGQSYEQYF.